One T cell receptor (beta chain) is described in this entry. This entry belongs to a study of blood T cell repertoires in COVID-19. Libraries were prepared by immunoSEQ multiplex PCR; TCRdb keeps only in-frame clonotypes and omits some of them. The sample includes around 250,000 clones, about 80% of them seen just once. Sequenced material: PBMCs or T cells enriched from blood (not recorded which). This TCR came from a man aged 40-50 years who had recovered from COVID-19.

The CDR3 loop reads CASGWLRGGQETQYF. Written as DNA, the CDR3 is TGTGCTAGTGGTTGGTTGCGTGGCGGCCAAGAGACCCAGTACTTC. V is TRBV12-5 and J is TRBJ2-5; D remains ambiguous. CDR1 is LGHNT, CDR2 FRNRAP, per germline. This CDR3 comprises 15 residues. The V gene lost 4 bases and the J gene lost 1 base, with 13 bases spanning the gap.